These 9 T cell receptor beta chains share one sample of origin, sequenced in a study of post-analysis software for immune sequencing data. No antigen has been assigned to these receptors. Findings and caveats of the study: Roughly 5 TRBV segments, TRBV5-6, TRBV5-1 and TRBV20-1 among them, were found more frequent in patients than controls.

The TCR beta cDNA libraries carried unique molecular identifiers. TCRdb redid the calling of the PCR reads with MiXCR, one entry per CDR3 protein. Among 450,000 to 650,000 distinct CDR3 sequences listed, roughly two fifths were seen once. Sample: blood. The receptor source for this set is a girl aged 10-17 years with multiple sclerosis.

The table lists this clonotype with a few counts. The chain is built from TRBV6-1 and TRBJ2-7; TRBD2 matches 7 bases. The germline V gene encodes CDR1 MNHNS and CDR2 SASEGT. The trim removed 9 bases at V and 4 bases at J, leaving 9 bases unmatched. CDR3 size: 13 residues. This CDR3 reads CASSPGREYEQYF. CDR3 sequence (DNA): TGTGCCAGTTCACCGGGGCGGGAGTACGAGCAGTACTTC.

The chain has TRBV9 and TRBJ2-3, with 7 positions matching TRBD1. The V and J ends lost 0 bases and 0 bases, in that order; junction bases with no gene match: 10. The CDR3 loop spans 18 amino acids. Germline V gene data show CDR1 as SGDLS and CDR2 as YYNGEE. The CDR3 is CASSVEYLGGPSTDTQYF. CDR3 bases: TGTGCCAGCAGCGTAGAGTATCTAGGGGGCCCTAGCACAGATACGCAGTATTTT.

The chain carries TRBV5-1 and TRBJ2-3; the D gene is possibly TRBD2 (7 bases). The CDR3 sequence is 16 residues long. Germline lookup yields CDR1 SGHRS and CDR2 YFSETQ. The V end was cut by 0 bases, the J end by 3 bases, with 14 bases between. For the CDR3, the DNA is TGCGCCAGCAGCTTGGGCCTAGCGGACAGAACAGATACGCAGTATTTT. It specifies CASSLGLADRTDTQYF.

V and J are TRBV3-1 and TRBJ2-5; possible D gene TRBD2, 5 bases. Trimming took off 0 bases at V and 0 bases at J, with 11 bases between the two ends. From germline, CDR1 is LGHDT and CDR2 YNNKEL (reference sequence). CDR3 length: 16 residues. CDR3 in DNA: TGTGCCAGCAGCCAAGATTCGGGAACGTACCAAGAGACCCAGTACTTC. Encoded protein: CASSQDSGTYQETQYF.

About this clonotype itself: The junction and the germline gene differ at one end; a read error may be behind it. The genes are TRBV10-3 and TRBJ2-7, with TRBD1 matching over 11 bases. Germline values: CDR1 ENHRY, CDR2 SYGVKD. The CDR3 runs 14 residues. CDR3 coding DNA: TGTACCATCAGTTCCGGGACAGGGGGCTACGAGCAGTACTTC. Its translation is CTISSGTGGYEQYF.

V gene TRBV4-2 combines with J gene TRBJ1-2; 8 positions agree with TRBD1. The CDR3 sequence is 15 residues long. The germline gives CDR1 LGHNA, CDR2 YNFKEQ. The V gene end was trimmed by 3 bases and the J gene end by 3 bases; junction bases not matched to a gene: 6. The CDR3 sequence is CASSQEDRDYYGYTF. CDR3 coding DNA: TGTGCCAGCAGCCAGGAGGACAGGGACTACTATGGCTACACCTTC.

The chain carries TRBV7-6 and TRBJ2-7; a weak D match, TRBD1 (5 bases). V dropped 1 base and J dropped 3 bases, with 13 bases sitting between them. The CDR3 consists of 15 residues. Germline V gene sequence: CDR1 SGHVS, CDR2 FNYEAQ. The CDR3 spells CASSLEQAALYEQYF. The DNA of the CDR3 is TGTGCCAGCAGCTTAGAACAGGCCGCCCTCTACGAGCAGTACTTC.

V gene TRBV6-4 combines with J gene TRBJ2-2, with D possibly being TRBD2 (6 bases). V shed 2 bases and J shed 7 bases, with 17 bases lying between them. The CDR3 length is 16 residues. CDR1 is MRHNA, CDR2 SNTAGT, per germline. In nucleotides, the CDR3 is TGTGCCAGCAGTGACCCGATGGGACTGAAACACGGGGAGCTGTTTTTT. Protein product: CASSDPMGLKHGELFF.

The gene calls are TRBV4-1 and TRBJ1-5, with D perhaps matching TRBD1 (6 bases). V was shortened by 4 bases and J by 4 bases, with 17 bases between the two germline ends. CDR1 MGHRA and CDR2 YSYEKL come from the germline V gene. The CDR3 has 16 amino acids. For the CDR3, the DNA is TGCGCCAGCAGCCCACTTGGGCGGGGGCGGAATCAGCCCCAGCATTTT. Protein product: CASSPLGRGRNQPQHF.